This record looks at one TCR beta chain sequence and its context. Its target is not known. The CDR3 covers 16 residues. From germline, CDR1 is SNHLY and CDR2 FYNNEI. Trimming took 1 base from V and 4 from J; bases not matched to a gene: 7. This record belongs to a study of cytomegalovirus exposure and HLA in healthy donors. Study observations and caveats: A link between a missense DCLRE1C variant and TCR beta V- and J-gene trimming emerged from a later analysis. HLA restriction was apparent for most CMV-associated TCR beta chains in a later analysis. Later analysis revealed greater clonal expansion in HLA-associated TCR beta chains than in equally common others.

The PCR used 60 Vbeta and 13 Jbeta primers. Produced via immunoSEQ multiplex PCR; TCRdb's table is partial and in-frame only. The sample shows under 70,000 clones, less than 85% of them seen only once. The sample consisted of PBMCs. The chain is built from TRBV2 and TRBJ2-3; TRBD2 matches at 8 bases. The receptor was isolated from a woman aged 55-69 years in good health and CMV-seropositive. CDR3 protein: CASSEVAGGRADTQYF. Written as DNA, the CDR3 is TGTGCCAGCAGTGAAGTTGCGGGGGGCCGTGCAGATACGCAGTATTTT.